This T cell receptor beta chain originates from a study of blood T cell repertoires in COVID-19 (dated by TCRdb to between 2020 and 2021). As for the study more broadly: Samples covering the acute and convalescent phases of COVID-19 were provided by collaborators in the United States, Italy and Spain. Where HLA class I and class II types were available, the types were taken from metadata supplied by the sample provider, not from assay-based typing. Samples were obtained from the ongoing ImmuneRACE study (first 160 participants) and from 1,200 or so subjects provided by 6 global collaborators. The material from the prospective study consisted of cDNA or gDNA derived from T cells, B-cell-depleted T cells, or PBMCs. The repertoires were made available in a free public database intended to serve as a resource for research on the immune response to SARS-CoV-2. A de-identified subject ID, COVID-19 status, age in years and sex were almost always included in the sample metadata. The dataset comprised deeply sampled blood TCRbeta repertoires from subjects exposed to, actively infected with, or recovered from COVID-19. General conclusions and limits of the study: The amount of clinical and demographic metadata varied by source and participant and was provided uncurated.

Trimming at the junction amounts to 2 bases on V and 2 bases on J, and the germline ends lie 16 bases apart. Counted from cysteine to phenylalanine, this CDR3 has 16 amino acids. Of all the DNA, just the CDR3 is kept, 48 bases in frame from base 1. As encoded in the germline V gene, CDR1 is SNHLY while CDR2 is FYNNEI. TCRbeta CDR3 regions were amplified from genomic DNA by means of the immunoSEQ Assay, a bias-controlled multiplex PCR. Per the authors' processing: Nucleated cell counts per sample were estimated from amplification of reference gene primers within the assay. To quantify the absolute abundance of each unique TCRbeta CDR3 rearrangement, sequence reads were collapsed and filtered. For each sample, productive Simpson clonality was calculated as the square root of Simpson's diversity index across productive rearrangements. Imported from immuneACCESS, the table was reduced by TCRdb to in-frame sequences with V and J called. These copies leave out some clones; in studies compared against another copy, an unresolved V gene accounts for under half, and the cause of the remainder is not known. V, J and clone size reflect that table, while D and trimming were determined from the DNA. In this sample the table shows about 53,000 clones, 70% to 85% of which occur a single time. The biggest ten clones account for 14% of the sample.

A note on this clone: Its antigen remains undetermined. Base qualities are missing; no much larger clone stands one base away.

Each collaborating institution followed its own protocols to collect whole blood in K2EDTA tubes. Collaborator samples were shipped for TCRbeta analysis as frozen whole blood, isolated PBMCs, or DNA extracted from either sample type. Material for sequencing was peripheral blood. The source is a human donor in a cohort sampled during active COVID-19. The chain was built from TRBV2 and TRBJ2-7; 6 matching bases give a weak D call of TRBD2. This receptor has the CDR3 CASSEFRGGTPYEQYF. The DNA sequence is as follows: TGTGCCAGCAGTGAATTTCGTGGCGGGACGCCCTACGAGCAGTACTTC.